Listed here is a single TCR beta chain. Its target is unknown. This entry comes from a study of shared clonotypes between healthy human individuals. Study conclusions and caveats: The study found roughly 5.3% of naive CD4 clonotypes shared across several donors.

The data were produced by immunoSEQ multiplex PCR, yet TCRdb's version contains in-frame clones alone and is incomplete. The table has roughly 2,000,000 clones, approximately 94% seen once. Naive CD8 populations comprised CD45RO-negative cells positively selected for CCR7, excluding terminally differentiated effector memory CD45RA+ cells. The sequenced material came from naive CD8+ T cells sorted from blood. The clonotype comes from a man younger than 35 in good health.

This chain's CDR3 is CASSVTEGGYTF. The CDR3 coding sequence is TGTGCCAGCAGCGTGACGGAGGGGGGCTACACCTTC. The V gene is TRBV9, the J gene TRBJ1-2, with a tentative D call TRBD1 (5 bases). Looked up from germline, CDR1 is SGDLS and CDR2 is YYNGEE. With 2 bases removed from V and 8 bases from J, the gap between germline ends came to 10 bases. The CDR3 runs 12 residues. The full variable domain, its missing parts supplied by reference TRBV9 and TRBJ1-2, is DSGVTQTPKHLITATGQRVTLRCSPRSGDLSVYWYQQSLDQGLQFLIQYYNGEERAKGNILERFSAQQFPDLHSELNLSSLELGDSALYFCASSVTEGGYTFGSGTRLTVV.